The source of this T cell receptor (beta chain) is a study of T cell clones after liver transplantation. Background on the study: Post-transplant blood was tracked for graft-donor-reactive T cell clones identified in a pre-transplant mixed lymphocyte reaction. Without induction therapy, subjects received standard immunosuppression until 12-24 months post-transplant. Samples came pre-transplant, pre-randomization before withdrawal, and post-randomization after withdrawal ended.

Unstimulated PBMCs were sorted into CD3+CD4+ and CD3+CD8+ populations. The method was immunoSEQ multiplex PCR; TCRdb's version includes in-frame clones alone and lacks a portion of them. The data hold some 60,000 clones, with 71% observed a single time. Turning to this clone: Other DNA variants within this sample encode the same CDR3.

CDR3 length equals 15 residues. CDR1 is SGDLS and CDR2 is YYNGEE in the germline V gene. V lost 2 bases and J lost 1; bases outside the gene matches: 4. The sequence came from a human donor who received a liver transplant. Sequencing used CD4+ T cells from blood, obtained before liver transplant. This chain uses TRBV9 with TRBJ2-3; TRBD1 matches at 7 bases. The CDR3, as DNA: TGTGCCAGCAGCGTCAGGGGGACGGGCACAGATACGCAGTATTTT. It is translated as CASSVRGTGTDTQYF.